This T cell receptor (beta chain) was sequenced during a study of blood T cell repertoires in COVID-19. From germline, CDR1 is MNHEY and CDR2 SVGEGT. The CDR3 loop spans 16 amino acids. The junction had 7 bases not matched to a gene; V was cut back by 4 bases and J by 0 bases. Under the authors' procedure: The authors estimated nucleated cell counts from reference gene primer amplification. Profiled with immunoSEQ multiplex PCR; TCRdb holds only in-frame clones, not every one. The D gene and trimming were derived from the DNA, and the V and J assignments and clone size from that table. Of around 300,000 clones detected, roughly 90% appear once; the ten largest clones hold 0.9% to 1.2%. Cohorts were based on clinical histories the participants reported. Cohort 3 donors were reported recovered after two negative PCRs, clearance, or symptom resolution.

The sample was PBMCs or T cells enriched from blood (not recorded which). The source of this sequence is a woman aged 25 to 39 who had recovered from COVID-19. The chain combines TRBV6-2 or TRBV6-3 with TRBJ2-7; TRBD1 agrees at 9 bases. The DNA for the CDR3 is TGTGCCAGCAGTTCTACCGGGACAGGGTCCTCCTACGAGCAGTACTTC. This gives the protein CASSSTGTGSSYEQYF.